Included here is one T cell receptor beta chain sequence, with context. The antigen is unknown. The sample is drawn from a study of radiation and T cells in renal cell carcinoma. Overall study findings and caveats: Baseline intratumoral clonotype presence is unknown without pretreatment biopsies. Top tumor clonotypes rose in blood 2 weeks post-radiation, then contracted.

TCRdb's copy holds only in-frame clones and misses some; the assay was immunoSEQ multiplex PCR. Among about 65,000 clones listed, around 77% were seen once. V lost 3 bases to trimming and J lost 0 bases, with 2 bases between them. From germline, CDR1 is MDHEN and CDR2 SYDVKM. The CDR3 loop spans 13 amino acids. Time point noted: blood 2 weeks post-SBRT. Treatment of the sample: 15 Gy SBRT to primary tumor, nephrectomy 4 weeks later. Serial blood draws occurred at baseline and 2 and 4 weeks post-SBRT. The patient's renal cell carcinoma had clear cell pathology. The sample was blood, taken from a patient whose treatment included radiotherapy and nephrectomy. This chain joins TRBV28 and TRBJ1-4; no clear D gene. This TCR came from a man in his sixties with renal cell carcinoma. This CDR3 reads CASSFSTNEKLFF. The CDR3 DNA reads as TGTGCCAGCAGTTTTTCAACTAATGAAAAACTGTTTTTT. The whole variable domain, remainder taken from reference TRBV28 and TRBJ1-4, is DVKVTQSSRYLVKRTGEKVFLECVQDMDHENMFWYRQDPGLGLRLIYFSYDVKMKEKGDIPEGYSVSREKKERFSLILESASTNQTSMYLCASSFSTNEKLFFGSGTQLSVL.